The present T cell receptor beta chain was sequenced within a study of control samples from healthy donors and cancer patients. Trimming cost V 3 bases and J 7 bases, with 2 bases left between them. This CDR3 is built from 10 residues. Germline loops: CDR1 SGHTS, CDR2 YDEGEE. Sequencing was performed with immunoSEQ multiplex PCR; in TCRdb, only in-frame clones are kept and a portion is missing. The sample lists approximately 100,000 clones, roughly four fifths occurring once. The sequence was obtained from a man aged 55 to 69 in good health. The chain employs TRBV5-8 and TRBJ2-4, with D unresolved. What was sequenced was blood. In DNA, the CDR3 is TGTGCCAGCAGCTGGAACATTCAGTACTTC. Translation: CASSWNIQYF.